This T cell receptor beta chain was identified during a study of synovial regulatory T cells in juvenile arthritis. Study-level background: One patient received methotrexate plus infliximab; one lacked treatment information. Study results and limitations: Blood Treg cells that were inflammation-associated showed lower TCR diversity than other blood Treg cells. Synovial Tregs shared more CDR3 sequences with iaTregs than other blood Tregs.

This table comes from immunoSEQ multiplex PCR, and its TCRdb copy is limited to in-frame clones, with some not included. Recorded for this sample: approximately 9,500 clones. With regard to this clone: Its antigen is not known.

Germline V gene lookup returns CDR1 GTSNPN and CDR2 SVGIG (reference sequence). The CDR3 sequence is 12 residues long. DNA is not on record. Median disease duration was approximately 7 years, range 0.2-19.1. This receptor was obtained from a donor younger than 30 with juvenile idiopathic arthritis. This chain uses TRBV30 with TRBJ2-3. The source material was Treg cells from blood. The subset is: remaining (HLA-DR-negative) circulating blood Treg cells. CDR3 residues: CAWGNSPDTQYF.